Ten or more counts support the clone carrying this T cell receptor beta chain. This sample stems from a study of T-cell reconstitution after alpha-beta-depleted transplantation in children. Preparing the TCRbeta library involved the use of unique molecular identifiers. MiXCR, applied by TCRdb to the PCR reads, yields one record per CDR3 protein. This sample has some 250,000 distinct CDR3 sequences, with about 12% found just once. V was trimmed by 3 bases and J by 0 bases, leaving 10 bases between them. The CDR3 has 15 amino acids. Per germline, CDR1 KGHSH and CDR2 LQKENI. The sequence was obtained from a human donor who donated a stem cell graft to a child with acute lymphoblastic leukemia. Sequencing used PBMCs from the stem cell graft donor, obtained from the stem cell graft. V is TRBV18 and J is TRBJ2-3; D remains ambiguous. CDR3 in amino acids: CASSPDGTSTDTQYF. The DNA for the CDR3 is TGTGCCAGCTCACCGGACGGAACTAGCACAGATACGCAGTATTTT.